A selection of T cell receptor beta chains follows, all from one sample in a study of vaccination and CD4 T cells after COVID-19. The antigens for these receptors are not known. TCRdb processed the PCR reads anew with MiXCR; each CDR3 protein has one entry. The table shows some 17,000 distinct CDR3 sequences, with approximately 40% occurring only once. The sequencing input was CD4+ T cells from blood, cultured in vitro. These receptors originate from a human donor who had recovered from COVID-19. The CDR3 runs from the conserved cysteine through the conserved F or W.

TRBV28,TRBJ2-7,CASSSKPYEQYF
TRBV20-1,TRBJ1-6,CSTGKGEGSPLHF
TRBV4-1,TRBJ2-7,CASSPGTGGREQYF
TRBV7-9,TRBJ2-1,CASSLGEFKSGPSYNEQFF
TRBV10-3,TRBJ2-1,CAINAGVPSYNEQFF
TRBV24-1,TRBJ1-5,CATSDAGTGNQPQHF
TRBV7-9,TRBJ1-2,CASSLGFQYYGYTF
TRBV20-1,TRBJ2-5,CSARVPSGRQGGETQYF
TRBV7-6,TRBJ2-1,CASWVWRPPPRYNEQFF
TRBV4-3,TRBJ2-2,CASSQDPGLITGELFF
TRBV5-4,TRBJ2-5,CASSQDRAQETQYF
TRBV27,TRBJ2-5,CASSSFGQGGETQYF
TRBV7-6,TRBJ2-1,CASSLGYGSHLNEQFF
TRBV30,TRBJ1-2,CAWTRGGGVGYTF
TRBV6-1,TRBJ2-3,CASSEVAGGPDTQYF
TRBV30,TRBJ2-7,CAWSPPRTSGKFYEQYF
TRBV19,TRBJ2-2,CASSRSSGRSGKGNTGELFF
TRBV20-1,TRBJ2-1,CSVMSGLEGYNEQFF
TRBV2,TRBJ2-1,CASRAGGPDNEQFF
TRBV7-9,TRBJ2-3,CASSLGQGDTDTQYF
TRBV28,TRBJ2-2,CASSSGREFTGELFF
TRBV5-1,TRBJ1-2,CASSRTLDGYTF
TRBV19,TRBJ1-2,CASSVRDGRNYGYTF
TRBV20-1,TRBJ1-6,CSARVSYYNSPLHF
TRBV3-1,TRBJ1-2,CASSLRTGVGYTF
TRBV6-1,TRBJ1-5,CASTVEQIYSNQPQHF
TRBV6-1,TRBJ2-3,CASGDRGADTQYF
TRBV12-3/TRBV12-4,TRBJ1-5,CASSRKYQPQHF
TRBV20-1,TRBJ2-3,CSASDTTAGSADTQYF
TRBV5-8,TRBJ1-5,CASSYHRGRPTQPQHF